One sample yielded the 32 T cell receptor beta chains listed below, sequenced in a study of early T cells in non-severe SARS-CoV-2 infection. TCRdb re-analysed the 5' RACE reads in MiXCR, keeping a single row per CDR3 protein. This table holds approximately 50,000 distinct CDR3 sequences, roughly 9.3% found once. The sequenced sample consisted of whole blood. The source of these receptors is an adult who was a healthcare worker with PCR-confirmed SARS-CoV-2 infection or an uninfected control (not recorded which).

In its sample, this clonotype was seen many times. The V gene is TRBV12-3 or TRBV12-4, the J gene TRBJ2-3, with D possibly matching TRBD1 (6 bases). Trimming pared 9 bases from V and 6 bases from J, leaving 16 bases between. This CDR3 has 13 amino acids. CDR3 in DNA: TGTGCCAGTCACAGGGAATATCTCGATACGCAGTATTTT. Amino acids: CASHREYLDTQYF.

This clonotype was observed at least ten times. The chain combines TRBV29-1 with TRBJ2-7; no clear D gene. With 2 bases removed from V and 1 base from J, the gap between germline ends came to 3 bases. The CDR3 is made up of 11 amino acids. Germline CDR1 is SQVTM and CDR2 is ANQGSEA. In DNA, the CDR3 is TGCAGCGTTGAAACATCCTACGAGCAGTACTTC. This sequence encodes CSVETSYEQYF.

This clonotype was detected many times. The J gene is TRBJ1-4, the V gene TRBV28; perhaps TRBD1 as D (5 bases). Germline CDR1 MDHEN, CDR2 SYDVKM. Trimming left V 5 bases short and J 8 bases short, with 15 bases between. This CDR3 spans 14 amino acids. The CDR3 is CASSPLTVEEKLFF. DNA of the CDR3: TGTGCCAGCAGTCCATTGACAGTGGAGGAAAAACTGTTTTTT.

The rearrangement joins TRBV6-5 to TRBJ2-2, with D possibly called TRBD1 or TRBD2 (5 bases each). V gave up 11 bases and J gave up 0 bases, with 16 bases separating them. Germline CDR1 reads MNHEY; CDR2 reads SVGAGI. The CDR3 extends over 15 amino acids. The CDR3 spells CASRGDLANTGELFF. The CDR3 nucleotides are TGTGCCTCGAGGGGTGACCTCGCGAACACCGGGGAGCTGTTTTTT.

This clonotype turned up a few times. V gene TRBV10-3 combines with J gene TRBJ2-2; D not resolved. Germline V gives CDR1 ENHRY, CDR2 SYGVKD. V was pared by 7 bases and J by 0 bases, with 9 bases between. This CDR3 spans 14 amino acids. The CDR3 sequence: CAINGGSNTGELFF. CDR3 nucleotides: TGTGCCATCAACGGCGGTTCGAACACCGGGGAGCTGTTTTTT.

This clonotype came up many times. This chain joins TRBV6-2 or TRBV6-3 and TRBJ1-5; D gene unclear. The CDR3 has 14 residues. Deletions cut 5 bases from V and 5 bases from J, with 13 bases between. The germline V gene encodes CDR1 MNHEY and CDR2 SVGEGT. The CDR3 coding sequence is TGTGCCAGCAGTCTACTAGAAAACTATCAGCCCCAGCATTTT. It encodes CASSLLENYQPQHF.

This clonotype was seen a handful of times. V usage is TRBV7-9 and J usage is TRBJ2-7; D might be TRBD2 (5 bases). V was clipped by 1 base and J by 5 bases, with 12 bases between them. Per germline, CDR1 SEHNR and CDR2 FQNEAQ (reference sequence). The length of the CDR3 is 14 residues. The CDR3 region has the DNA TGTGCCAGCAGCTTAGGGCGGGTACGGGACGAGCAGTACTTC. As protein: CASSLGRVRDEQYF.

This clonotype appeared many times. This rearrangement joins TRBV4-2 to TRBJ1-1; 8 bases align to TRBD1. Germline V gives CDR1 LGHNA, CDR2 YNFKEQ. CDR3 size: 15 residues. V lost 4 bases to trimming and J lost 0 bases; unmatched junction nucleotides: 4. CDR3 nucleotide sequence: TGTGCCAGCAGCCCCGACAGGGGAATGAACACTGAAGCTTTCTTT. It encodes CASSPDRGMNTEAFF.

The chain recombines TRBV29-1 with TRBJ2-1; TRBD1 is a possible D gene (6 bases). The CDR3 loop spans 13 amino acids. Germline CDR1 reads SQVTM; CDR2 reads ANQGSEA. The V and J ends lost 3 bases and 13 bases respectively, with 19 bases between them. The CDR3 region has the DNA TGCAGCGTTGATGGTCAGGGGCCAGGATCCCAGTTCTTC. Protein: CSVDGQGPGSQFF.

This clonotype was counted between two and nine times. The chain employs TRBV12-3 or TRBV12-4 and TRBJ2-2; a weak D match, TRBD1 (6 bases). Trimming cost V 5 bases and J 3 bases, with 16 bases left between them. There are 16 residues in the CDR3. The CDR3 reads CASSRTQGRDTGELFF. The DNA for the CDR3 is TGTGCCAGCAGTCGAACCCAGGGGCGGGACACCGGGGAGCTGTTTTTT.

The chain joins TRBV2 to TRBJ2-2; D remains unclear. CDR3 length: 15 amino acids. The V end lost 3 bases, the J end lost 4 bases, and 12 bases lay between the germline ends. Germline V gives CDR1 SNHLY, CDR2 FYNNEI. CDR3 nucleotides: TGTGCCAGCAGTGATATGGGAAACCCCACCGGGGAGCTGTTTTTT. Its protein is CASSDMGNPTGELFF. The full variable domain, its missing parts supplied by reference TRBV2 and TRBJ2-2, is EPEVTQTPSHQVTQMGQEVILRCVPISNHLYFYWYRQILGQKVEFLVSFYNNEISEKSEIFDDQFSVERPDGSNFTLKIRSTKLEDSAMYFCASSDMGNPTGELFFGEGSRLTVL.

This chain uses TRBV11-2 with TRBJ2-3; 8 bases are shared with TRBD2. The germline V gene encodes CDR1 SGHAT and CDR2 FQNNGV. Germline trimming cut 5 bases from V and 0 bases from J; bases unmatched to any gene: 7. The CDR3 length is 16 residues. The CDR3 spells CASSHLAGASTDTQYF. The DNA for the CDR3 is TGTGCCAGCAGCCACCTAGCGGGCGCCAGCACAGATACGCAGTATTTT.

In this sample, this clonotype turned up many times. The V gene is TRBV7-2, the J gene TRBJ2-2; perhaps D is TRBD1 or TRBD2 (5 bases each). Germline V gene data show CDR1 as SGHTA and CDR2 as FQGNSA. The CDR3 has 18 amino acids. Trimming shortened V by 5 bases and J by 4 bases, and 23 bases separated the two germline ends. The CDR3 DNA is TGTGCCAGCAGCCTGGGGCTGGCGGGCCTGAGGGGCACCGGGGAGCTGTTTTTT. It encodes CASSLGLAGLRGTGELFF.

In the case of this clonotype: A read error may be the cause here, since a much bigger clone is one base away. The chain's CDR3 is CAISSGLAVNSRASDTQYF. CDR3 bases: TGTGCCATCAGTTCGGGACTAGCGGTGAACAGTCGGGCCTCAGATACGCAGTATTTT. This chain uses TRBV10-3 with TRBJ2-3, with 11 bases aligning to TRBD2. CDR1 and CDR2 (germline): ENHRY, SYGVKD. CDR3 size: 19 residues. The V and J ends lost 5 bases and 4 bases, in that order; junction bases with no gene match: 17.

This chain uses TRBV7-2 with TRBJ2-7; 9 bases align to TRBD2. CDR1 and CDR2 from the germline V gene are SGHTA and FQGNSA. Unmatched junction bases numbered 16, after V lost 2 bases and J lost 2 bases. The CDR3 extends over 19 amino acids. CDR3 nucleotide sequence: TGTGCCAGCAGCTTACTGGGGAGGACTAGCGTTTCCCCTACCTACGAGCAGTACTTC. This translates into CASSLLGRTSVSPTYEQYF.

At least ten counts were recorded for this clonotype. The V gene is TRBV4-2, the J gene TRBJ1-2; D is ambiguous. V was pared by 1 base and J by 5 bases, with 8 bases between. The CDR3 contains 13 residues. Per germline, CDR1 LGHNA and CDR2 YNFKEQ. CDR3 region: CASSQGVGYGYTF. CDR3 nucleotides: TGTGCCAGCAGCCAAGGGGTAGGGTATGGCTACACCTTC.

V gene TRBV14 combines with J gene TRBJ1-1; perhaps TRBD1 as D (5 bases). The CDR3 runs 12 residues. In germline, CDR1 is SGHDN, CDR2 FVKESK. Trimming stripped 2 bases from V and 10 bases from J, with 11 bases between. CDR3 region: CASSQSIQGAFF. In nucleotides, the CDR3 is TGTGCCAGCAGCCAATCGATCCAGGGAGCTTTCTTT.

The sample holds many counts of this clonotype. The rearrangement joins TRBV4-1 to TRBJ2-1; tentative D call: TRBD2 (6 bases). This CDR3 region has 17 residues. The V and J ends lost 0 bases and 4 bases respectively, with 16 bases between them. Germline V gives CDR1 MGHRA, CDR2 YSYEKL. The CDR3 DNA reads as TGCGCCAGCAGCCAAGATCTTGTGGCGGGGAAATACAATGAGCAGTTCTTC. Protein product: CASSQDLVAGKYNEQFF.

This clonotype was seen at least ten times. This rearrangement joins TRBV2 to TRBJ2-7; TRBD2 aligns across 16 bases. V was pared by 6 bases and J by 6 bases, with 11 bases of the junction left unmatched. This CDR3 has 17 amino acids. Per germline, CDR1 SNHLY and CDR2 FYNNEI. The CDR3 is CASSPPGLAGGPSEQYF. Written as DNA, the CDR3 is TGTGCCAGCAGCCCCCCGGGACTAGCGGGAGGGCCCTCCGAGCAGTACTTC.

The table lists this clonotype with a few counts. This sequence joins TRBV7-6 and TRBJ2-7; D remains unclear. The CDR3 contains 13 residues. Trimming removed 5 bases from V and 2 bases from J, with 10 bases in between. In germline, CDR1 is SGHVS, CDR2 FNYEAQ. The CDR3 DNA is TGTGCCAGCAGCCTGACGGAAGCCTACGAGCAGTACTTC. This translates into CASSLTEAYEQYF.

About this clonotype itself: A read error may be the cause here, since a much bigger clone is one base away. The gene calls are TRBV7-3 and TRBJ2-3; unclear D gene. CDR1 is SGHTA and CDR2 is FQGTGA in the germline V gene. The CDR3 covers 12 residues. V was shortened by 2 bases and J by 3 bases, with 3 bases between the two germline ends. The CDR3 DNA is TGTGCCAGCAGCTTAGATACAGATACGCAGTATTTT. Its protein product is CASSLDTDTQYF.

At least ten counts were recorded for this clonotype. The V call is TRBV6-2 or TRBV6-3, the J call TRBJ2-2, with unresolved D. Germline V lookup: CDR1 MNHEY, CDR2 SVGEGT. The CDR3 has 14 amino acids. Deletions cut 1 base from V and 1 base from J, with 4 bases between. The CDR3 DNA sequence: TGTGCCAGCAGTTACTTGCTGAACACCGGGGAGCTGTTTTTT. Translating gives CASSYLLNTGELFF.

This chain connects TRBV6-6 to TRBJ2-3; TRBD2 aligns across 11 bases. The junction had 7 bases not matched to a gene; V was cut back by 4 bases and J by 4 bases. CDR1 and CDR2 (germline): MNHNY, SVGAGI (reference sequence). This CDR3 spans 16 amino acids. The CDR3 is CASSSITSGGPDTQYF. DNA for the CDR3: TGTGCCAGCAGTTCCATCACTAGCGGGGGACCAGATACGCAGTATTTT.

In this sample, this clonotype turned up many times. Mismatch with germline at one junction end may stem from a read error. The genes are TRBV12-5 and TRBJ1-1, with D unclear. This CDR3 comprises 15 residues. Germline CDR1 reads LGHNT; CDR2 reads FRNRAP. The CDR3, as DNA: TGTGCTAGTGGCTTGGAAATGGACCAAAACACTGAAGCTTTCTTT. Its translation: CASGLEMDQNTEAFF.

This clonotype was observed a handful of times. The chain joins TRBV7-6 to TRBJ2-3; the match to TRBD1 covers 7 bases. The CDR3 covers 17 residues. From germline, CDR1 is SGHVS and CDR2 FNYEAQ. The V gene end was trimmed by 0 bases and the J gene end by 0 bases; junction bases not matched to a gene: 6. This CDR3 reads CASSLAEGQRSTDTQYF. DNA for the CDR3: TGTGCCAGCAGCTTAGCTGAGGGACAGAGAAGCACAGATACGCAGTATTTT.

The V call is TRBV6-5, the J call TRBJ1-1; weak D call: TRBD1 (5 bases). CDR1 and CDR2 (germline): MNHEY, SVGAGI. V lost 6 bases and J lost 5, with 22 bases in between. The CDR3 is made up of 16 amino acids. The CDR3 spells CASSPEWARVGTEAFF. The CDR3 DNA sequence: TGTGCCAGCAGCCCCGAGTGGGCCAGGGTGGGAACTGAAGCTTTCTTT.

This clonotype was seen many times. V is TRBV10-3 and J is TRBJ1-2; 9 bases align to TRBD1. Trimming removed 8 bases from V and 6 bases from J; junction bases left unmatched: 13. Per germline, CDR1 ENHRY and CDR2 SYGVKD. The CDR3 totals 15 residues. The CDR3 DNA reads TGTGCCATCGGGGACAGGGTGGAAATAGCTAATGGCTACACCTTC. Translated, it gives CAIGDRVEIANGYTF.

The CDR3 DNA reads TGTGCCAGTACCCGCCGAGTGGGTAAGGGCAATCAGCCCCAGCATTTT. This gives the protein CASTRRVGKGNQPQHF. V gene TRBV19 combines with J gene TRBJ1-5; D remains unclear. The V gene lost 7 bases and the J gene lost 2 bases, with 18 bases spanning the gap. The CDR3 length is 16 residues. Germline CDR1 LNHDA, CDR2 SQIVND (reference sequence).

This clonotype has a count of ten or more. The gene calls are TRBV29-1 and TRBJ1-2; 10 nucleotides agree with TRBD1. This CDR3 is 13 amino acids long. Germline CDR1 is SQVTM and CDR2 is ANQGSEA. V trimming: 2 bases; J trimming: 6 bases; junction bases outside the gene matches: 3. This CDR3 reads CSVERQGANGYTF. The CDR3 DNA reads TGCAGCGTTGAAAGACAGGGGGCAAATGGCTACACCTTC. The complete variable domain, with remaining parts taken from reference TRBV29-1 and TRBJ1-2, reads SAVISQKPSRDICQRGTSLTIQCQVDSQVTMMFWYRQQPGQSLTLIATANQGSEATYESGFVIDKFPISRPNLTFSTLTVSNMSPEDSSIYLCSVERQGANGYTFGSGTRLTVV.

V usage is TRBV29-1 and J usage is TRBJ2-3, with a weak D call TRBD2 (6 bases). This CDR3 has 13 amino acids. V dropped 3 bases and J dropped 1 base, with 8 bases sitting between them. Germline V gene lookup returns CDR1 SQVTM and CDR2 ANQGSEA. Written as DNA, the CDR3 is TGCAGCGTTGACGGGGAGGGCACAGATACGCAGTATTTT. Protein: CSVDGEGTDTQYF.

The CDR3 nucleotides are TGTGCCAGCGCCCTGGTGGGGGGCGGGGGCTACACCTTC. Residues: CASALVGGGGYTF. The chain employs TRBV12-3 or TRBV12-4 and TRBJ1-2; the D gene is possibly TRBD1 (6 bases). The CDR3 has 13 residues. The V end lost 8 bases, the J end lost 8 bases, and 18 bases lay between the germline ends.

CDR3 sequence (DNA): TGTGCCTGGACGACGAGCACAGATACGCAGTATTTT. Translating gives CAWTTSTDTQYF. The chain has TRBV30 and TRBJ2-3; D is undetermined. Germline V gives CDR1 GTSNPN, CDR2 SVGIG (reference sequence). The ends were cut back, 4 bases at V and 0 bases at J, with 5 bases in the middle. CDR3 length: 12 residues.